This TCR beta chain came from a study of long-term antiretroviral therapy in people with HIV. This clone was found a few times. As yet, its antigen is unknown. Whole-study findings and limits: Relative to control repertoires, HIV repertoires exhibited narrower CDR3 length ranges. Neither ART adherence, viral resistance nor therapy changes were documented. Someone took the blood between 2004 and 2017, maybe while older ART regimens were in use.

The CDR3 extends over 16 amino acids. Trimming shortened V by 2 bases and J by 5 bases, and 19 bases separated the two germline ends. Germline V CDR1 and CDR2: SGHTS, YDEGEE. Runs used v3.0 of the immunoSEQ assay and were done at survey level. Sequencing efforts were directed toward roughly 40,000-55,000 T-cell genomes per sample. The table came from immunoSEQ multiplex PCR; TCRdb's copy has only in-frame clones and leaves some out. The table lists approximately 31,000 clones, 65% to 80% of them singletons, with roughly 8% in the top ten. The sequence was collected from a woman between 50 and 59 years old with HIV. This material consisted of unsorted PBMCs, taken 3.1 years after starting antiretroviral therapy. This sequence joins TRBV5-8 and TRBJ1-1, with D maybe TRBD1 (5 bases). This CDR3 is CASSLASSGRGTEAFF. The CDR3 DNA reads as TGTGCCAGCAGCTTAGCATCTTCAGGGAGAGGGACTGAAGCTTTCTTT.